This TCR beta chain was sequenced in a study of blood T cells in healthy people across ages. Across the whole study: Researchers report that template switching captured about one barcoded beta molecule per two T cells.

In terms of origin and age, donors were healthy Caucasian individuals from Russia aged 6 to 90. A sample-barcoded 5' primer and a J-beta primer mix were used in a second PCR of about 6 to 11 cycles. A template-switch adaptor containing 12 random nucleotides labeled each cDNA molecule. There were at least 2.5 million CDR3-containing paired-end reads obtained from each sample. One entry per CDR3 protein results from TCRdb running MiXCR on the 5' RACE reads. The sample holds about 1,600,000 distinct CDR3 sequences, 40% to 50% seen once. J was trimmed by 2 bases and V by 3 bases; bases with no gene match: 11. Germline V CDR1 and CDR2: MGHDK, SYGVNS. This CDR3 has 18 residues.

The sequenced material came from blood. This sequence joins TRBV25-1 and TRBJ2-5; 11 bases map to TRBD2. This clonotype originated in a woman aged 18-29 years in good health. CDR3 in DNA: TGTGCCAGCAGTGAGTACCCCTTAGCGGGAGGGCCTCAAGAGACCCAGTACTTC. Its translation is CASSEYPLAGGPQETQYF.